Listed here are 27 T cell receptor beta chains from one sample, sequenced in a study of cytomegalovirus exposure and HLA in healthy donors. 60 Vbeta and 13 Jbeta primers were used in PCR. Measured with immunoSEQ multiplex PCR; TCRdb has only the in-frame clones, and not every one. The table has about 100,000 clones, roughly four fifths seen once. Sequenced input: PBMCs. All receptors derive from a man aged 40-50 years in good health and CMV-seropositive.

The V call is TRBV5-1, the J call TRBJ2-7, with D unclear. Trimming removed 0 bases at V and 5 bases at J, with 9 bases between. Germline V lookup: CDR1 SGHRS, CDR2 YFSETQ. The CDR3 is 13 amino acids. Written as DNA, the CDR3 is TGCGCCAGCAGCTTGGAACAGAACCACGAGCAGTACTTC. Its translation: CASSLEQNHEQYF.

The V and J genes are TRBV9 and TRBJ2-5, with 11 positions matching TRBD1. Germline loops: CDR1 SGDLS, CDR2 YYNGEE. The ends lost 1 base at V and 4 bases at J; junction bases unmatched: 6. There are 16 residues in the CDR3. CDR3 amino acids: CASSVRDRGTLETQYF. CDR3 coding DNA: TGTGCCAGCAGCGTAAGGGACAGGGGGACGTTAGAGACCCAGTACTTC.

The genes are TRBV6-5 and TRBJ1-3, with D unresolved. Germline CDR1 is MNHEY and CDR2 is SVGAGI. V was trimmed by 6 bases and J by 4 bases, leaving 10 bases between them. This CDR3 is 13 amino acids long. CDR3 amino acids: CASSPLFGNTIYF. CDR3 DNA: TGTGCCAGCAGCCCCCTTTTCGGAAACACCATATATTTT.

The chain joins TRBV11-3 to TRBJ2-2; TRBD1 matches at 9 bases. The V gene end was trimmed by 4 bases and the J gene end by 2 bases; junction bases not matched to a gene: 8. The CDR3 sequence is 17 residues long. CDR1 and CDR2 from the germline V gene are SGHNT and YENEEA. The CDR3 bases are TGTGCCAGCAGCTCATATGGGACAGGGACCAACACCGGGGAGCTGTTTTTT. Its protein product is CASSSYGTGTNTGELFF. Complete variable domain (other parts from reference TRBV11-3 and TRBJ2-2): EAGVVQSPRYKIIEKKQPVAFWCNPISGHNTLYWYLQNLGQGPELLIRYENEEAVDDSQLPKDRFSAERLKGVDSTLKIQPAELGDSAVYLCASSSYGTGTNTGELFFGEGSRLTVL.

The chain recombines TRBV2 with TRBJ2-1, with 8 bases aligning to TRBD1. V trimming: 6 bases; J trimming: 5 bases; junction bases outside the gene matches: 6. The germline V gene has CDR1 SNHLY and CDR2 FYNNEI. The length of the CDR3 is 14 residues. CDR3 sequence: CASSAETGDNEQFF. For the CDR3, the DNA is TGTGCCAGCAGCGCTGAGACAGGGGACAATGAGCAGTTCTTC.

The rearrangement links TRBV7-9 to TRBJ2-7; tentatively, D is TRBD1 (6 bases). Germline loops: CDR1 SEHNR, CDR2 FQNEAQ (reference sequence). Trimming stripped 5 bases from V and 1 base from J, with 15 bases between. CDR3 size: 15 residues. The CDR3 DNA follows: TGTGCCAGCAGCGACTACAGGGTTGTTTCCTACGAGCAGTACTTC. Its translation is CASSDYRVVSYEQYF.

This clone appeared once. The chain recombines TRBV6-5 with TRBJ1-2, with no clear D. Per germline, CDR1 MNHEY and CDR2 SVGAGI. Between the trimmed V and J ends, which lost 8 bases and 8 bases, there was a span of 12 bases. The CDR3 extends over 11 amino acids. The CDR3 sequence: CASRGGHGYTF. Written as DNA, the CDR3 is TGTGCCAGCCGAGGAGGTCACGGCTACACCTTC.

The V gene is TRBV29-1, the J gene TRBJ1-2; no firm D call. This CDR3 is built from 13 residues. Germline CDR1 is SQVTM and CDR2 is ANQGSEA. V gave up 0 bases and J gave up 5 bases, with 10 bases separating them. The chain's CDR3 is CSVEDNNKYGYTF. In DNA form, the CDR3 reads TGCAGCGTTGAAGATAACAACAAGTATGGCTACACCTTC.

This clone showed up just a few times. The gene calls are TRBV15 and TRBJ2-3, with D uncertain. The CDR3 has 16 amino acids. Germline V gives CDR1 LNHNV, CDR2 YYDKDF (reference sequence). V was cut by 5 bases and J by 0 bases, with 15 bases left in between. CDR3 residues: CATSVVLSDSTDTQYF. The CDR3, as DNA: TGTGCCACCAGCGTTGTCCTCAGCGATAGCACAGATACGCAGTATTTT.

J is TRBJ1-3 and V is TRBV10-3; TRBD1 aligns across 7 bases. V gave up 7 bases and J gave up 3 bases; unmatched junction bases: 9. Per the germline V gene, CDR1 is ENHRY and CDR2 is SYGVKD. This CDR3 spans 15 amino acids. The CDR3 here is CAITSTGTDGNTIYF. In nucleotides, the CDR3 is TGTGCCATCACCTCGACCGGGACAGATGGAAACACCATATATTTT.

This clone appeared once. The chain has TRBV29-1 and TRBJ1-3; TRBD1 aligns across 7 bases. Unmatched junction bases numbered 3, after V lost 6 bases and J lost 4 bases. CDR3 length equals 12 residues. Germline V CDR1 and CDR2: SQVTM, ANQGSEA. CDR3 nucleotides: TGCAGCGTAACAGGGGCCGGAAACACCATATATTTT. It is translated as CSVTGAGNTIYF.

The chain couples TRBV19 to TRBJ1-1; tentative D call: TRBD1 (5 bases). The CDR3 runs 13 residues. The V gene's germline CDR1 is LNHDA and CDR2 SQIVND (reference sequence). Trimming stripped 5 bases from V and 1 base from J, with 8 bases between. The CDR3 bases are TGTGCCAGTAGTTGGCAGGGGAACACTGAAGCTTTCTTT. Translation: CASSWQGNTEAFF. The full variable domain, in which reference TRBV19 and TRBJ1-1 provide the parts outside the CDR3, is DGGITQSPKYLFRKEGQNVTLSCEQNLNHDAMYWYRQDPGQGLRLIYYSQIVNDFQKGDIAEGYSVSREKKESFPLTVTSAQKNPTAFYLCASSWQGNTEAFFGQGTRLTVV.

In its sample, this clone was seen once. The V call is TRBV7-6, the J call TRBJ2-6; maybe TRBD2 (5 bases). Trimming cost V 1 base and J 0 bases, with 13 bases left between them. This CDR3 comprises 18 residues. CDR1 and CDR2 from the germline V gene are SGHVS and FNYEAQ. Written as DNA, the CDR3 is TGTGCCAGCAGCTTAGGGGAGTGGAAAAGCTCTGGGGCCAACGTCCTGACTTTC. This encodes CASSLGEWKSSGANVLTF.

CDR3 protein: CASSLGLAGDTDTQYF. In DNA, the CDR3 is TGTGCCAGCAGCCTTGGACTAGCGGGGGACACAGATACGCAGTATTTT. The chain recombines TRBV5-4 with TRBJ2-3, with 13 bases lining up with TRBD2. Germline values: CDR1 SGHNT, CDR2 YYREEE (reference sequence). V dropped 4 bases and J dropped 2; count of bases not matched to a gene: 4. The CDR3 sequence is 16 residues long. The complete variable domain, with remaining parts taken from reference TRBV5-4 and TRBJ2-3, reads ETGVTQSPTHLIKTRGQQVTLRCSSQSGHNTVSWYQQALGQGPQFIFQYYREEENGRGNFPPRFSGLQFPNYSSELNVNALELDDSALYLCASSLGLAGDTDTQYFGPGTRLTVL.

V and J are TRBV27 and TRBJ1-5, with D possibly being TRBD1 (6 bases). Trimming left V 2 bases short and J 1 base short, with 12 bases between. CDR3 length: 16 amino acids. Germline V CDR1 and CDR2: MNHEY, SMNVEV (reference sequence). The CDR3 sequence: CASSLGGGGSNQPQHF. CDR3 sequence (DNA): TGTGCCAGCAGTTTAGGTGGTGGGGGCAGCAATCAGCCCCAGCATTTT.

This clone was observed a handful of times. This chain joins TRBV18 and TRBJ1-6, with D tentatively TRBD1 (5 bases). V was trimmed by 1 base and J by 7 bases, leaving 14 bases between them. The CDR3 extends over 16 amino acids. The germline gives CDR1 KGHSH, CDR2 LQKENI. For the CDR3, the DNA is TGTGCCAGCTCACCACAGCCCGGGTACAGGAATTCACCCCTCCACTTT. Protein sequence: CASSPQPGYRNSPLHF.

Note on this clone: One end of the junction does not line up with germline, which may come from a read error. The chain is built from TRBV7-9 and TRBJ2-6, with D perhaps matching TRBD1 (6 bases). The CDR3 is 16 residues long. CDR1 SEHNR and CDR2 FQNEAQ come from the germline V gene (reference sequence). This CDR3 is CSSSLGASSGANVLTF. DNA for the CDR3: TGTTCCAGCAGCTTGGGGGCCTCCTCTGGGGCCAACGTCCTGACTTTC.

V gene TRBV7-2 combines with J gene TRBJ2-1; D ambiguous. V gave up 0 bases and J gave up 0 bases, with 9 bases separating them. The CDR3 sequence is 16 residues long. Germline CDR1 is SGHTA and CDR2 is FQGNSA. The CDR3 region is CASSLALRGSYNEQFF. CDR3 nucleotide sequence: TGTGCCAGCAGCTTAGCGCTGCGCGGCTCCTACAATGAGCAGTTCTTC.

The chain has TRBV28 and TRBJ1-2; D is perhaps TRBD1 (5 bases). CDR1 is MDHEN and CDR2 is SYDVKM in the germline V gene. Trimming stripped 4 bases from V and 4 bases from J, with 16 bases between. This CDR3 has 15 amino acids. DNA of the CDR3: TGTGCCAGCAGTTCATCGAACAGTAGGGGCTATGGCTACACCTTC. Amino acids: CASSSSNSRGYGYTF.

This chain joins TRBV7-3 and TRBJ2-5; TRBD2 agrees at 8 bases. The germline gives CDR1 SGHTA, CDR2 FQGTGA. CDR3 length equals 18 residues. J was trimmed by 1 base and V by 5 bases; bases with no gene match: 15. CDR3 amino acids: CASSPNGRDGGAQETQYF. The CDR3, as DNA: TGTGCCAGCAGCCCGAACGGCAGGGACGGGGGGGCCCAAGAGACCCAGTACTTC.

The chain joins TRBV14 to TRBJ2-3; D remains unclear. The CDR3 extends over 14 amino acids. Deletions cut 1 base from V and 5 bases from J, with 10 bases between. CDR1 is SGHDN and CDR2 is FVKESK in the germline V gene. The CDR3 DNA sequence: TGTGCCAGCAGCCAAGGGCTTGGTCTAGATACGCAGTATTTT. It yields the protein CASSQGLGLDTQYF.

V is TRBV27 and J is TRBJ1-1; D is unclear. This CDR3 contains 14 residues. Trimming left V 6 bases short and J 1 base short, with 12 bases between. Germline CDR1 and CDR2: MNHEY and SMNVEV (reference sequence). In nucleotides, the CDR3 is TGTGCCAGCAGGCCCGATTTCGGGAACACTGAAGCTTTCTTT. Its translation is CASRPDFGNTEAFF.

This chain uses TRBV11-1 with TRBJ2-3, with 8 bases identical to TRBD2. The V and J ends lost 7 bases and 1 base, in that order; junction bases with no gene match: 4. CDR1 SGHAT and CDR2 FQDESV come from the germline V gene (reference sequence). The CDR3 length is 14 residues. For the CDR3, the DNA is TGTGCCAGCACCCTAGCGGGCCGCACAGATACGCAGTATTTT. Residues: CASTLAGRTDTQYF.

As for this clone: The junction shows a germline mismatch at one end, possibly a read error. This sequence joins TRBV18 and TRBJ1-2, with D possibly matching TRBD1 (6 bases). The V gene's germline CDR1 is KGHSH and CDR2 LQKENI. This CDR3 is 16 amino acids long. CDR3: CASSPPGARGTYGYTF. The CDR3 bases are TGTGCCAGCTCCCCACCGGGGGCACGAGGGACCTATGGCTACACCTTC.

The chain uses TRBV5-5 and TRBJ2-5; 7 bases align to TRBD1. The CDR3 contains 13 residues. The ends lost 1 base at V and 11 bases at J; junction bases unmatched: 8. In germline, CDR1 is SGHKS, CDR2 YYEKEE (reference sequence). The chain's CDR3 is CASSLTWDSQQYF. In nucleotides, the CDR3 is TGTGCCAGCAGCTTGACTTGGGACAGTCAGCAGTACTTC.

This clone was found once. CDR3 DNA sequence: TGTGCCAGCAGTTTTCGCCCACAGGGCGGCAATCAGCCCCAGCATTTT. Amino acid sequence: CASSFRPQGGNQPQHF. The chain carries TRBV28 and TRBJ1-5, with TRBD1 as a possible D gene (6 bases). Trimming removed 3 bases from V and 2 bases from J, with 14 bases in between. CDR3 length: 16 amino acids. Germline loops: CDR1 MDHEN, CDR2 SYDVKM.

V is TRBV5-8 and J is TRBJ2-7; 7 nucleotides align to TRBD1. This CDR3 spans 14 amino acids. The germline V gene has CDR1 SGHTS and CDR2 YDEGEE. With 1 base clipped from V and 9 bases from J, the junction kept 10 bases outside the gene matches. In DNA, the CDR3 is TGTGCCAGCAGCTTGCGAGGGGGCGGACGAGGGCAGTACTTC. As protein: CASSLRGGGRGQYF.